Listed here are 29 T cell receptor beta chains from one sample, sequenced in a study of Ad26.COV2.S vaccination and SARS-CoV-2 variants. The repertoire was sequenced with immunoSEQ multiplex PCR; TCRdb's copy has only in-frame clones and lacks some. The sample consists of over 250,000 clones, more than 70% of them appearing once. Specified treatment: around 19 received Ad26.COV2.S at low or high dose, single or two shots; 5 received placebo; per-sample allocation not given. Sampling took place 63 days after the first vaccine or placebo injection. The input for sequencing was peripheral blood, taken in a trial of Ad26.COV2.S vaccine versus placebo. Receptors originate from a person between 18 and 65 years old who received the Ad26.COV2.S COVID-19 vaccine or a placebo.

This clone was picked up a small number of times. The V call is TRBV2, the J call TRBJ1-5; D not resolved. Germline values: CDR1 SNHLY, CDR2 FYNNEI. Between the trimmed V and J ends, which lost 4 bases and 0 bases, there was a span of 4 bases. The CDR3 spans 13 residues. The CDR3 sequence: CASSGDSNQPQHF. CDR3 DNA sequence: TGTGCCAGCAGTGGGGATAGCAATCAGCCCCAGCATTTT.

This rearrangement joins TRBV3-1 (or the pseudogene TRBV3-2) to TRBJ2-1, with 10 bases identical to TRBD1. The CDR3 length is 16 residues. Trimming at V came to 2 bases and at J to 4 bases, leaving 5 bases not matched to a gene. CDR1 and CDR2 (germline): LGHDT, YNNKEL (reference sequence). Written as DNA, the CDR3 is TGTGCCAGCAGCCAAACCCCGGGACAGGGGTACAATGAGCAGTTCTTC. Translating it yields CASSQTPGQGYNEQFF.

This chain joins TRBV9 and TRBJ1-1, with D maybe TRBD1 (6 bases). Germline V gene data show CDR1 as SGDLS and CDR2 as YYNGEE. V was cut by 2 bases and J by 3 bases, with 14 bases left in between. CDR3 size: 15 residues. CDR3 region: CASSVIDRSDTEAFF. CDR3 bases: TGTGCCAGCAGCGTGATCGACAGGAGCGACACTGAAGCTTTCTTT.

CDR3 in DNA: TGTGCCAGCAGGTCCCAGGGGGACTATGGCTACACCTTC. It specifies CASRSQGDYGYTF. V is TRBV7-9 and J is TRBJ1-2; 7 bases map to TRBD1. Trimming took 6 bases from V and 3 from J; bases not matched to a gene: 4. Germline V gene lookup returns CDR1 SEHNR and CDR2 FQNEAQ (reference sequence). This CDR3 contains 13 residues. Complete variable domain (other parts from reference TRBV7-9 and TRBJ1-2): DTGVSQNPRHKITKRGQNVTFRCDPISEHNRLYWYRQTLGQGPEFLTYFQNEAQLEKSRLLSDRFSAERPKGSFSTLEIQRTEQGDSAMYLCASRSQGDYGYTFGSGTRLTVV.

This clone was found a few times. The chain has TRBV7-2 and TRBJ2-1, with a weak D call TRBD1 (5 bases). Between the trimmed V and J ends, which lost 0 bases and 6 bases, there was a span of 15 bases. The CDR3 is 16 residues long. In germline, CDR1 is SGHTA, CDR2 FQGNSA. The CDR3 is CASSLAGFTRGNEQFF. The CDR3 nucleotides read TGTGCCAGCAGCTTAGCCGGCTTTACAAGGGGCAATGAGCAGTTCTTC.

This chain connects TRBV7-9 to TRBJ1-2, with D tentatively TRBD1 (6 bases). There are 16 residues in the CDR3. CDR1 and CDR2 (germline): SEHNR, FQNEAQ (reference sequence). V lost 5 bases to trimming and J lost 6 bases, with 22 bases between them. CDR3 nucleotide sequence: TGTGCCAGCAGCCCTAGTGGCGCAGGGGCCGCGGATGGCTACACCTTC. This sequence encodes CASSPSGAGAADGYTF.

This sequence joins TRBV29-1 and TRBJ1-1; weak D call: TRBD1 (6 bases). The CDR3 runs 12 residues. Deletions cut 4 bases from V and 2 bases from J, with 8 bases between. CDR1 and CDR2 from the germline V gene are SQVTM and ANQGSEA. CDR3 in amino acids: CSVGTDNTEAFF. The CDR3 DNA follows: TGCAGCGTTGGGACAGATAACACTGAAGCTTTCTTT.

The J gene is TRBJ2-2, the V gene TRBV4-1; perhaps TRBD2 as D (6 bases). V was pared by 2 bases and J by 3 bases, with 16 bases between. The CDR3 length is 17 residues. From germline, CDR1 is MGHRA and CDR2 YSYEKL. CDR3 sequence (DNA): TGCGCCAGCAGCCAACCAAAGTCGGGACTCTACACCGGGGAGCTGTTTTTT. Translated, it gives CASSQPKSGLYTGELFF.

This chain connects TRBV5-1 to TRBJ1-1; TRBD1 aligns across 9 bases. Unmatched junction bases numbered 5, after V lost 4 bases and J lost 4 bases. The CDR3 contains 14 residues. CDR1 is SGHRS, CDR2 YFSETQ, per germline. The CDR3 is CASSSTGGSTEAFF. The CDR3 region has the DNA TGCGCCAGCAGCAGCACAGGGGGCAGCACTGAAGCTTTCTTT.

J is TRBJ1-1 and V is TRBV7-2; D uncertain. CDR1 is SGHTA and CDR2 is FQGNSA in the germline V gene. With 3 bases removed from V and 5 bases from J, the gap between germline ends came to 4 bases. There are 11 residues in the CDR3. CDR3 in DNA: TGTGCCAGCAGCTTCGGGACTGAAGCTTTCTTT. Its translation is CASSFGTEAFF.

The chain couples TRBV7-9 to TRBJ1-3; 7 bases align to TRBD1. The length of the CDR3 is 14 residues. The V gene's germline CDR1 is SEHNR and CDR2 FQNEAQ (reference sequence). V dropped 3 bases and J dropped 2; count of bases not matched to a gene: 1. Written as DNA, the CDR3 is TGTGCCAGCAGCTTCCAGGGGGCTGGAAACACCATATATTTT. It translates to CASSFQGAGNTIYF. The full variable domain, completed using reference TRBV7-9 and TRBJ1-3, is DTGVSQNPRHKITKRGQNVTFRCDPISEHNRLYWYRQTLGQGPEFLTYFQNEAQLEKSRLLSDRFSAERPKGSFSTLEIQRTEQGDSAMYLCASSFQGAGNTIYFGEGSWLTVV.

The chain has TRBV6-4 and TRBJ2-3; no definite D call. This CDR3 comprises 13 residues. The V gene's germline CDR1 is MRHNA and CDR2 SNTAGT. V was cut by 2 bases and J by 0 bases, with 3 bases left in between. The CDR3 is CASSDESTDTQYF. DNA of the CDR3: TGTGCCAGCAGTGACGAAAGCACAGATACGCAGTATTTT.

In its sample, this clone was seen once. The rearrangement links TRBV27 to TRBJ2-1; D is ambiguous. The CDR3 extends over 12 amino acids. Per germline, CDR1 MNHEY and CDR2 SMNVEV (reference sequence). Trimming shortened V by 5 bases and J by 6 bases, and 8 bases separated the two germline ends. The DNA of the CDR3 is TGTGCCAGCAGTACCGGATTCAATGAGCAGTTCTTC. It specifies CASSTGFNEQFF.

This clone has more than one count but fewer than ten. The chain uses TRBV5-4 and TRBJ1-1; 7 bases line up with TRBD1. The trim removed 4 bases at V and 2 bases at J, leaving 5 bases unmatched. The CDR3 consists of 14 residues. CDR1 is SGHNT and CDR2 is YYREEE in the germline V gene (reference sequence). The CDR3 DNA follows: TGTGCCAGCAGCCTACGACAGGGAAACACTGAAGCTTTCTTT. Its translation is CASSLRQGNTEAFF.

The count of this clone is one. The chain uses TRBV7-6 and TRBJ2-3, with D tentatively TRBD2 (6 bases). CDR3 length: 16 residues. V lost 5 bases and J lost 4, with 19 bases in between. The V gene's germline CDR1 is SGHVS and CDR2 FNYEAQ. The CDR3 here is CASSEALASRADTQYF. In DNA form, the CDR3 reads TGTGCCAGCAGCGAAGCACTAGCCTCACGGGCAGATACGCAGTATTTT.

This sequence joins TRBV2 and TRBJ2-3, with no clear D. The CDR3 consists of 16 residues. Trimming took off 4 bases at V and 1 base at J, with 15 bases between the two ends. Germline V gene data show CDR1 as SNHLY and CDR2 as FYNNEI. CDR3 sequence reads: CASSVIRVGGTDTQYF. In DNA form, the CDR3 reads TGTGCCAGCAGTGTCATCCGGGTGGGTGGCACAGATACGCAGTATTTT.

This clone was seen more than once but under ten times. In nucleotides, the CDR3 is TGCGCCAGCAGCCCGACAATAGGGGTCCCTGAAGCTTTCTTT. Amino acids: CASSPTIGVPEAFF. The chain recombines TRBV5-1 with TRBJ1-1; TRBD1 is a possible D gene (5 bases). V lost 4 bases and J lost 6, with 16 bases in between. Germline V gene lookup returns CDR1 SGHRS and CDR2 YFSETQ. The CDR3 is 14 amino acids.

This chain uses TRBV3-1 (or the pseudogene TRBV3-2) with TRBJ2-5; D is unclear. CDR3 length equals 11 residues. V gave up 4 bases and J gave up 3 bases, with 3 bases separating them. CDR1 and CDR2 from the germline V gene are LGHDT and YNNKEL (reference sequence). In nucleotides, the CDR3 is TGTGCCAGCAGCCGAAAAGAGACCCAGTACTTC. As protein: CASSRKETQYF.

The rearrangement joins TRBV30 to TRBJ1-2; no definite D call. CDR1 is GTSNPN, CDR2 SVGIG, per germline (reference sequence). Trimming took off 4 bases at V and 2 bases at J, with 11 bases between the two ends. The CDR3 spans 13 residues. The CDR3 region is CAWTIDTNYGYTF. In nucleotides, the CDR3 is TGTGCCTGGACAATAGACACAAACTATGGCTACACCTTC. Looking up the rest from reference TRBV30 and TRBJ1-2 gives the full variable domain: SQTIHQWPATLVQPVGSPLSLECTVEGTSNPNLYWYRQAAGRGLQLLFYSVGIGQISSEVPQNLSASRPQDRQFILSSKKLLLSDSGFYLCAWTIDTNYGYTFGSGTRLTVV.

V gene TRBV2 combines with J gene TRBJ1-5; D ambiguous. This CDR3 has 15 amino acids. The ends were cut back, 7 bases at V and 1 base at J, with 14 bases in the middle. From germline, CDR1 is SNHLY and CDR2 FYNNEI. The CDR3 loop is CASTERGLSNQPQHF. In DNA, the CDR3 is TGTGCCAGCACAGAGCGAGGGCTGAGCAATCAGCCCCAGCATTTT.

V and J are TRBV20-1 and TRBJ1-2, with TRBD1 matching 7 bases. In germline, CDR1 is DFQATT, CDR2 SNEGSKA (reference sequence). This CDR3 has 14 amino acids. Trimming took 6 bases from V and 0 from J; bases not matched to a gene: 7. The CDR3: CSASRDRANYGYTF. CDR3 nucleotide sequence: TGCAGTGCAAGTCGGGACAGAGCTAACTATGGCTACACCTTC.

The J gene is TRBJ1-5, the V gene TRBV6-5, with unresolved D. The germline V and J ends were trimmed by 6 bases and 0 bases, with 12 bases remaining between them. The germline CDR1 and CDR2 sequences are MNHEY and SVGAGI. This CDR3 has 15 residues. The CDR3 spells CASRPTGLSNQPQHF. The CDR3 DNA reads TGTGCCAGCAGACCGACGGGCCTTAGCAATCAGCCCCAGCATTTT.

The rearrangement joins TRBV2 to TRBJ2-7, with D uncertain. Germline V gene lookup returns CDR1 SNHLY and CDR2 FYNNEI. V shed 4 bases and J shed 3 bases, with 7 bases lying between them. The CDR3 covers 12 residues. DNA of the CDR3: TGTGCCAGCAGTGTTAAGGGCTACGAGCAGTACTTC. Translated, it gives CASSVKGYEQYF.

V and J are TRBV5-1 and TRBJ2-1, with 9 positions matching TRBD2. Germline loops: CDR1 SGHRS, CDR2 YFSETQ. CDR3 length: 17 amino acids. V lost 0 bases to trimming and J lost 0 bases; unmatched junction nucleotides: 4. CDR3 coding DNA: TGCGCCAGCAGCTTGGTGGCTAGCGGGGTCTCCTACAATGAGCAGTTCTTC. Its translation is CASSLVASGVSYNEQFF.

V gene TRBV5-4 combines with J gene TRBJ2-5, with 7 nucleotides matching TRBD2. The CDR3 extends over 15 amino acids. Trimming at V came to 1 base and at J to 5 bases, leaving 8 bases not matched to a gene. Germline CDR1 and CDR2: SGHNT and YYREEE (reference sequence). The CDR3 loop is CASSLRSGAGETQYF. The CDR3 nucleotides read TGTGCCAGCAGCTTGAGAAGCGGGGCCGGGGAGACCCAGTACTTC.

V gene TRBV6-2 or TRBV6-3 combines with J gene TRBJ1-5; D is perhaps TRBD1 (5 bases). The germline CDR1 and CDR2 sequences are MNHEY and SVGEGT. V dropped 1 base and J dropped 3 bases, with 19 bases sitting between them. This CDR3 spans 18 amino acids. As DNA, the CDR3 is TGTGCCAGCAGTTACTTCGGCGAGGGAGGGGTGTTCAATCAGCCCCAGCATTTT. Amino acids: CASSYFGEGGVFNQPQHF.

With regard to this clone: In the same sample, other DNA sequences code for this CDR3. The V gene is TRBV19, the J gene TRBJ2-3, with D perhaps TRBD1 or TRBD2 (6 bases each). Between the trimmed V and J ends, which lost 9 bases and 1 base, there was a span of 11 bases. The germline V gene has CDR1 LNHDA and CDR2 SQIVND (reference sequence). There are 13 residues in the CDR3. CDR3 in DNA: TGTGCCAGCAAAAGGGGGGGCACAGATACGCAGTATTTT. It yields the protein CASKRGGTDTQYF.

This chain uses TRBV2 with TRBJ1-6, with D maybe TRBD1 (6 bases). Germline V CDR1 and CDR2: SNHLY, FYNNEI. The CDR3 has 14 residues. Trimming pared 5 bases from V and 6 bases from J, leaving 11 bases between. The CDR3 sequence is CASSSGTPNSPLHF. The CDR3 nucleotides are TGTGCCAGCAGTTCCGGGACACCTAATTCACCCCTCCACTTT.

V is TRBV5-6 and J is TRBJ1-5; no definite D call. In germline, CDR1 is SGHDT, CDR2 YYEEEE. The length of the CDR3 is 16 residues. V dropped 2 bases and J dropped 2 bases, with 14 bases sitting between them. DNA of the CDR3: TGTGCCAGCAGCTTATGGTCCAATTGGGGCAATCAGCCCCAGCATTTT. Residues: CASSLWSNWGNQPQHF.